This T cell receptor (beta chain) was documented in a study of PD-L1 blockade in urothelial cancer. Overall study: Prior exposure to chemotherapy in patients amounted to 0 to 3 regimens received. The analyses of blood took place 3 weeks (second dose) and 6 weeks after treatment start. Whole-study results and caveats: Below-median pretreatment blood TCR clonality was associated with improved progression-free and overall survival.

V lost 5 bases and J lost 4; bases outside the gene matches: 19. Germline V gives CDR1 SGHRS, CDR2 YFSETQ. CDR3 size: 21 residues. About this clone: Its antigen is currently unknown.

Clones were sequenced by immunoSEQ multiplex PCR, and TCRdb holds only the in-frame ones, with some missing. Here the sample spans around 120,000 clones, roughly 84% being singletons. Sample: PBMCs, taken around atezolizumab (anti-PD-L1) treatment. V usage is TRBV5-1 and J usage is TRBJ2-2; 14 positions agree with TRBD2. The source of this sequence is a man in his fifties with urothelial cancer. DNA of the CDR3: TGCGCCAGCAGTCCCCCACCCATGACTAGCGGGAGGGCCTTGAGCACCGGGGAGCTGTTTTTT. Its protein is CASSPPPMTSGRALSTGELFF.